This paragraph reports one T cell receptor (beta chain). Enrolled during active infection, Seattle patients were then followed longitudinally. This sample is part of a study of blood T cell repertoires in COVID-19. In the study overall: The United States, Italy and Spain supplied acute and convalescent COVID-19 samples. PBMCs, B-cell-depleted T cells, or T cells were the source of the cDNA or gDNA that made up the material.

Germline assignment: CDR1 SGHDT and CDR2 YYEEEE. Trimming cost V 6 bases and J 8 bases; bases outside gene matches: 1. This CDR3 comprises 11 residues. Under the authors' procedure: Using reference gene primer amplification, nucleated cell counts were estimated. TCRdb keeps only in-frame clones here, not all; method: immunoSEQ multiplex PCR. Clone size and the V and J calls come from that table; the DNA yielded D and trimming. The sample has about 170,000 clones, approximately 91% seen once; the top ten hold 4.5% to 5%. The material sequenced was peripheral blood. This receptor was identified in a man in his late teens or twenties with COVID-19, enrolled during active disease. The chain couples TRBV5-6 to TRBJ1-1; 10 bases align to TRBD1. CDR3 in amino acids: CASMTGGEAFF. CDR3 DNA: TGTGCCAGCATGACAGGGGGCGAAGCTTTCTTT.